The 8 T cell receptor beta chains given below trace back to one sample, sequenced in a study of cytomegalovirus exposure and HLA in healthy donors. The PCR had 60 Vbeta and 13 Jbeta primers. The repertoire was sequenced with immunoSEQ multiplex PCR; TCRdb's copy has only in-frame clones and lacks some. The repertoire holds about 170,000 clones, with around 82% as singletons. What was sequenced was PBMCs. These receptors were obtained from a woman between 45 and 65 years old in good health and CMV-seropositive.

The CDR3 sequence: CASSPSGGLVGNQPQHF. CDR3 nucleotides: TGTGCCAGCTCACCTAGCGGGGGGCTCGTGGGCAATCAGCCCCAGCATTTT. The V gene is TRBV18, the J gene TRBJ1-5, with a tentative D call TRBD1 (6 bases). Germline V CDR1 and CDR2: KGHSH, LQKENI. CDR3 length: 17 amino acids. Trimming cost V 3 bases and J 2 bases, with 17 bases left between them. Using reference TRBV18 and TRBJ1-5 for the parts outside the CDR3, the full variable domain is NAGVMQNPRHLVRRRGQEARLRCSPMKGHSHVYWYRQLPEEGLKFMVYLQKENIIDESGMPKERFSAEFPKEGPSILRIQQVVRGDSAAYFCASSPSGGLVGNQPQHFGDGTRLSIL.

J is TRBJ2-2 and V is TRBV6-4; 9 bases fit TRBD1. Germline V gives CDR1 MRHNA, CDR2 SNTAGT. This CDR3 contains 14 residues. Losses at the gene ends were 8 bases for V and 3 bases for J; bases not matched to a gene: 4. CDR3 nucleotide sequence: TGTGCCAGCCGGACAGGGGAGGACACCGGGGAGCTGTTTTTT. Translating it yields CASRTGEDTGELFF.

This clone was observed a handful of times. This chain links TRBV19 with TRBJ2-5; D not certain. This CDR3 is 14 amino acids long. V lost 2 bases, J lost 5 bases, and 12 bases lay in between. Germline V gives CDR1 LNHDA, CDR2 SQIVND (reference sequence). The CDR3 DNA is TGTGCCAGTAGTATAACCTCGCGCTGGGAGACCCAGTACTTC. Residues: CASSITSRWETQYF.

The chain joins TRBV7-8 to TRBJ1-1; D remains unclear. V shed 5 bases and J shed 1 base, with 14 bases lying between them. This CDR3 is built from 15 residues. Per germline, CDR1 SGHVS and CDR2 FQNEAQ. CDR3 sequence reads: CASSLYREQNTEAFF. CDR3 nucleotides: TGTGCCAGCAGCCTATACCGGGAGCAGAACACTGAAGCTTTCTTT. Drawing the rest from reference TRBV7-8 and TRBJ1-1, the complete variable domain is GAGVSQSPRYKVAKRGQDVALRCDPISGHVSLFWYQQALGQGPEFLTYFQNEAQLDKSGLPSDRFFAERPEGSVSTLKIQRTQQEDSAVYLCASSLYREQNTEAFFGQGTRLTVV.

CDR3 loop: CAAQGTDTQYF. CDR3 sequence (DNA): TGTGCCGCCCAGGGGACAGATACGCAGTATTTT. The chain is built from TRBV15 and TRBJ2-3; TRBD1 is a possible D gene (6 bases). V lost 11 bases, J lost 3 bases, and 9 bases lay in between. Germline V gives CDR1 LNHNV, CDR2 YYDKDF (reference sequence). The CDR3 has 11 residues.

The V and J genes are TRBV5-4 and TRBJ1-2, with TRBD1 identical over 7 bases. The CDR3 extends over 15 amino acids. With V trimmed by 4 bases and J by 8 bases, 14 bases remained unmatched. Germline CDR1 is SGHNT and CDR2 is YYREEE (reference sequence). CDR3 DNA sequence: TGTGCCAGCAGCGGCGATGACAGGGTTTGGAAGGGCTACACCTTC. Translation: CASSGDDRVWKGYTF.

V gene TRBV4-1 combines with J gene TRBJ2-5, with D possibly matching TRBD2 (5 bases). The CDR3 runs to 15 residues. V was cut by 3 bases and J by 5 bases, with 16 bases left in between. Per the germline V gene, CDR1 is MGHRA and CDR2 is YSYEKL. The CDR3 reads CASSQEDLFGETQYF. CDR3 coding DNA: TGCGCCAGCAGCCAGGAGGACCTCTTTGGCGAGACCCAGTACTTC.

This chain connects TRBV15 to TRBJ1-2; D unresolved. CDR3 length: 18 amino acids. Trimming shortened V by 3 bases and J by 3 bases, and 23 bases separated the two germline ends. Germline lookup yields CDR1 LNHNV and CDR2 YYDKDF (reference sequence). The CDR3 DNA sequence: TGTGCCACCAGCAGCCGCCCCGGAGGAGTCCCGGAGGACTATGGCTACACCTTC. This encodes CATSSRPGGVPEDYGYTF.